Shown below are 3 T cell receptor beta chains from a single sample sequenced in a study of blood T cell repertoires in COVID-19. Assay: immunoSEQ multiplex PCR; the TCRdb copy retains only in-frame clones and omits some. The sample lists roughly 23,000 clones, around nine tenths occurring once. The sequenced sample consisted of peripheral blood. These receptors all stem from a woman older than 75 with active COVID-19.

This sequence joins TRBV19 and TRBJ1-4; a possible D gene is TRBD1 (5 bases). The ends were cut back, 5 bases at V and 11 bases at J, with 15 bases in the middle. CDR1 is LNHDA, CDR2 SQIVND, per germline (reference sequence). The CDR3 is 13 amino acids. The CDR3 nucleotides are TGTGCCAGTAGTGAAAAGACAGTCCAGAAACTGTTTTTT. This sequence encodes CASSEKTVQKLFF. The full variable domain, rest sourced from reference TRBV19 and TRBJ1-4, is DGGITQSPKYLFRKEGQNVTLSCEQNLNHDAMYWYRQDPGQGLRLIYYSQIVNDFQKGDIAEGYSVSREKKESFPLTVTSAQKNPTAFYLCASSEKTVQKLFFGSGTQLSVL.

The chain is built from TRBV6-6 and TRBJ1-5; D remains ambiguous. V shed 7 bases and J shed 2 bases, with 15 bases lying between them. There are 15 residues in the CDR3. CDR1 MNHNY and CDR2 SVGAGI come from the germline V gene (reference sequence). The CDR3 reads CASTDAGRGNQPQHF. In DNA form, the CDR3 reads TGTGCCAGCACCGACGCGGGGAGGGGCAATCAGCCCCAGCATTTT.

The rearrangement uses TRBV7-6 and TRBJ2-5; 8 nucleotides agree with TRBD1. The J segment lost 5 bases and the V segment lost 5 bases, leaving 13 bases of the junction unmatched. Per germline, CDR1 SGHVS and CDR2 FNYEAQ. This CDR3 spans 16 amino acids. The CDR3 nucleotides read TGTGCCAGCAGCACTAGGGGTCAGGGGGCGCGGGAGACCCAGTACTTC. Translated: CASSTRGQGARETQYF.